This is a list of T cell receptor beta chains from one sample in a study of shared clonotypes between healthy human individuals. Clones were sequenced by immunoSEQ multiplex PCR, and TCRdb holds only the in-frame ones, with some missing. Seen here are nearly 2 million clones, less than 95% observed once, and the top ten hold under 1.5%. The sequenced sample consisted of naive CD8+ T cells sorted from blood. Receptor source: a man aged 18 to 30 in good health. The CDR3 runs from the conserved cysteine through the conserved F or W. D genes are given only for firm matches. The size of a clone is reported for some rows only, either as once, few or many, or as a class for expanded clones.

v_call: TRBV9
d_call: TRBD2
clone_size: NA
j_call: TRBJ2-5
cdr3_aa: CASSGGLADLGETQYF
cdr3_nt: TGTGCCAGCAGCGGCGGACTAGCGGATCTAGGGGAGACCCAGTACTTC

v_call: TRBV27
d_call: TRBD2
clone_size: NA
j_call: TRBJ2-3
cdr3_aa: CASSEIPAGGSSTDTQYF
cdr3_nt: TGTGCCAGCAGTGAAATCCCGGCGGGCGGGAGTAGCACAGATACGCAGTATTTT

v_call: TRBV18
d_call: NA
clone_size: NA
j_call: TRBJ2-7
cdr3_aa: CASSPSNPLEQYF
cdr3_nt: TGTGCCAGCTCACCCTCGAATCCCCTCGAGCAGTACTTC

v_call: TRBV4-1
d_call: TRBD1
clone_size: NA
j_call: TRBJ1-1
cdr3_aa: CASSQVGQGFGEAFF
cdr3_nt: TGCGCCAGCAGCCAAGTTGGACAGGGCTTTGGTGAAGCTTTCTTT

v_call: TRBV7-2
d_call: NA
clone_size: NA
j_call: TRBJ2-3
cdr3_aa: CASSLAAPTDTQYF
cdr3_nt: TGTGCCAGCAGCTTAGCGGCCCCCACAGATACGCAGTATTTT

v_call: TRBV27
d_call: NA
clone_size: NA
j_call: TRBJ2-5
cdr3_aa: CASRGLGLTQETQYF
cdr3_nt: TGTGCCAGCAGAGGACTCGGACTCACACAAGAGACCCAGTACTTC

v_call: TRBV29-1
d_call: TRBD1
clone_size: NA
j_call: TRBJ2-3
cdr3_aa: CSVDLLDRGSTDTQYF
cdr3_nt: TGCAGCGTTGATTTATTGGACAGGGGTAGCACAGATACGCAGTATTTT

v_call: TRBV15
d_call: TRBD1
clone_size: NA
j_call: TRBJ1-4
cdr3_aa: CATSRDTGGYEKLFF
cdr3_nt: TGTGCCACCAGCAGAGATACAGGGGGCTATGAAAAACTGTTTTTT

v_call: TRBV27
d_call: NA
clone_size: NA
j_call: TRBJ2-2
cdr3_aa: CASSLQVTGELFF
cdr3_nt: TGTGCCAGCAGTTTGCAAGTCACCGGGGAGCTGTTTTTT

v_call: TRBV6-5
d_call: NA
clone_size: NA
j_call: TRBJ2-5
cdr3_aa: CASSSFSEGQETQYF
cdr3_nt: TGTGCCAGCAGTTCGTTCTCGGAGGGCCAAGAGACCCAGTACTTC

v_call: TRBV6-5
d_call: NA
clone_size: NA
j_call: TRBJ1-2
cdr3_aa: CASSYGRTAWDGYTF
cdr3_nt: TGTGCCAGCAGTTACGGGAGAACGGCCTGGGATGGCTACACCTTC

v_call: TRBV4-1
d_call: NA
clone_size: NA
j_call: TRBJ2-3
cdr3_aa: CASSQEAPGVLQADTQYF
cdr3_nt: TGCGCCAGCAGCCAAGAAGCCCCCGGGGTCCTCCAGGCAGATACGCAGTATTTT

v_call: TRBV6-5
d_call: TRBD2
clone_size: NA
j_call: TRBJ2-1
cdr3_aa: CASSMGLAVDNEQFF
cdr3_nt: TGTGCCAGCAGTATGGGACTAGCTGTAGACAATGAGCAGTTCTTC

v_call: TRBV28
d_call: NA
clone_size: NA
j_call: TRBJ2-5
cdr3_aa: CASRTWTANAQETQYF
cdr3_nt: TGTGCCAGCAGGACTTGGACCGCTAATGCCCAAGAGACCCAGTACTTC

v_call: TRBV5-6
d_call: TRBD1
clone_size: NA
j_call: TRBJ1-2
cdr3_aa: CASSSPEGAGYGYTF
cdr3_nt: TGTGCCAGCAGCTCCCCCGAGGGGGCTGGCTATGGCTACACCTTC

v_call: TRBV10-3
d_call: NA
clone_size: once
j_call: TRBJ2-2
cdr3_aa: CAISDTGELFF
cdr3_nt: TGTGCCATCAGCGACACCGGGGAGCTGTTTTTT

v_call: TRBV10-1
d_call: NA
clone_size: NA
j_call: TRBJ2-2
cdr3_aa: CASSEGLRRPNTGELFF
cdr3_nt: TGCGCCAGCAGTGAGGGGTTAAGACGGCCGAACACCGGGGAGCTGTTTTTT

v_call: TRBV10-2
d_call: NA
clone_size: NA
j_call: TRBJ2-5
cdr3_aa: CASSSTGYQETQYF
cdr3_nt: TGCGCCAGCAGCTCAACGGGCTACCAAGAGACCCAGTACTTC

v_call: TRBV7-9
d_call: NA
clone_size: NA
j_call: TRBJ1-4
cdr3_aa: CASSSSFVANEKLFF
cdr3_nt: TGTGCCAGCAGCTCCTCTTTCGTTGCTAATGAAAAACTGTTTTTT

v_call: TRBV5-1
d_call: TRBD2
clone_size: NA
j_call: TRBJ2-7
cdr3_aa: CASSLAASGTYEQYF
cdr3_nt: TGCGCCAGCAGCTTGGCGGCTAGCGGGACCTACGAGCAGTACTTC

v_call: TRBV5-1
d_call: NA
clone_size: NA
j_call: TRBJ2-7
cdr3_aa: CASSLGQGIFYEQYF
cdr3_nt: TGCGCCAGCAGCTTGGGTCAGGGAATCTTCTACGAGCAGTACTTC

v_call: TRBV15
d_call: TRBD2
clone_size: NA
j_call: TRBJ2-1
cdr3_aa: CATSRVESGTNEQFF
cdr3_nt: TGTGCCACCAGCAGAGTTGAGAGCGGGACCAATGAGCAGTTCTTC

v_call: TRBV28
d_call: NA
clone_size: NA
j_call: TRBJ2-3
cdr3_aa: CASSHAGIRTDTQYF
cdr3_nt: TGTGCCAGCAGCCATGCCGGGATAAGGACAGATACGCAGTATTTT

v_call: TRBV10-3
d_call: NA
clone_size: few
j_call: TRBJ1-2
cdr3_aa: CAISESLQPNYGYTF
cdr3_nt: TGTGCCATCAGTGAGTCGCTACAGCCTAACTATGGCTACACCTTC

v_call: TRBV14
d_call: NA
clone_size: NA
j_call: TRBJ1-2
cdr3_aa: CASSQSLAPYGYTF
cdr3_nt: TGTGCCAGCAGCCAGTCCCTCGCTCCTTATGGCTACACCTTC

v_call: TRBV5-1
d_call: NA
clone_size: NA
j_call: TRBJ2-7
cdr3_aa: CASSLDGLTYEQYF
cdr3_nt: TGCGCCAGCAGCCTGGACGGACTTACCTACGAGCAGTACTTC

v_call: TRBV18
d_call: NA
clone_size: NA
j_call: TRBJ2-5
cdr3_aa: CASSQAAEEETQYF
cdr3_nt: TGTGCCAGCTCACAAGCAGCTGAGGAGGAGACCCAGTACTTC

v_call: TRBV7-8
d_call: TRBD1
clone_size: NA
j_call: TRBJ2-7
cdr3_aa: CASSLFPSTGTYEQYF
cdr3_nt: TGTGCCAGCAGCTTATTTCCATCGACAGGGACCTACGAGCAGTACTTC

v_call: TRBV27
d_call: NA
clone_size: NA
j_call: TRBJ2-1
cdr3_aa: CASSALPGSYNEQFF
cdr3_nt: TGTGCCAGCAGTGCCCTTCCCGGCTCCTACAATGAGCAGTTCTTC

v_call: TRBV29-1
d_call: NA
clone_size: NA
j_call: TRBJ1-1
cdr3_aa: CSVDGLALWTEAFF
cdr3_nt: TGCAGCGTTGACGGTCTAGCGCTGTGGACTGAAGCTTTCTTT

v_call: TRBV9
d_call: TRBD2
clone_size: NA
j_call: TRBJ2-3
cdr3_aa: CASTNSGRATDTQYF
cdr3_nt: TGTGCCAGCACCAATTCCGGGAGGGCCACAGATACGCAGTATTTT

v_call: TRBV6-5
d_call: TRBD1
clone_size: NA
j_call: TRBJ2-7
cdr3_aa: CASSSLGGRGYEQYF
cdr3_nt: TGTGCCAGCAGTTCCCTAGGGGGCCGCGGCTACGAGCAGTACTTC

v_call: TRBV28
d_call: NA
clone_size: NA
j_call: TRBJ2-7
cdr3_aa: CASNYGGNYEQYF
cdr3_nt: TGTGCCAGCAATTATGGGGGAAACTACGAGCAGTACTTC

v_call: TRBV27
d_call: NA
clone_size: NA
j_call: TRBJ2-5
cdr3_aa: CASSPRQADQETQYF
cdr3_nt: TGTGCCAGCAGCCCTCGCCAGGCTGACCAAGAGACCCAGTACTTC

v_call: TRBV27
d_call: TRBD1
clone_size: NA
j_call: TRBJ1-5
cdr3_aa: CASSEGTGALHSNQPQHF
cdr3_nt: TGTGCCAGCAGTGAGGGGACAGGGGCCCTCCATAGCAATCAGCCCCAGCATTTT

v_call: TRBV6-6
d_call: NA
clone_size: once
j_call: TRBJ1-4
cdr3_aa: CACRDGANEKLFF
cdr3_nt: TGTGCCTGCCGGGACGGTGCTAATGAAAAACTGTTTTTT

v_call: TRBV5-1
d_call: TRBD1
clone_size: NA
j_call: TRBJ2-7
cdr3_aa: CAGSPTGDGEQYF
cdr3_nt: TGCGCCGGCAGTCCGACAGGGGACGGCGAGCAGTACTTC

v_call: TRBV9
d_call: TRBD2
clone_size: NA
j_call: TRBJ2-7
cdr3_aa: CASSVGSGGSYEQYF
cdr3_nt: TGTGCCAGCAGCGTAGGTAGCGGGGGGTCCTACGAGCAGTACTTC

v_call: TRBV4-1
d_call: NA
clone_size: NA
j_call: TRBJ2-5
cdr3_aa: CASSSVLGETQYF
cdr3_nt: TGCGCCAGCAGCTCCGTCCTGGGAGAGACCCAGTACTTC

v_call: TRBV15
d_call: TRBD1
clone_size: NA
j_call: TRBJ2-7
cdr3_aa: CATSRPQQGAGEQYF
cdr3_nt: TGTGCCACCAGCAGACCACAGCAGGGGGCTGGCGAGCAGTACTTC

v_call: TRBV6-6
d_call: NA
clone_size: NA
j_call: TRBJ2-7
cdr3_aa: CASSYSRSGLDEQYF
cdr3_nt: TGTGCCAGCAGTTACTCTCGATCAGGGCTCGACGAGCAGTACTTC

v_call: TRBV2
d_call: NA
clone_size: NA
j_call: TRBJ2-3
cdr3_aa: CASSRYTDTQYF
cdr3_nt: TGTGCCAGCAGTCGCTACACAGATACGCAGTATTTT

v_call: TRBV5-6
d_call: TRBD1
clone_size: NA
j_call: TRBJ1-6
cdr3_aa: CASSLLGQDYNSPLHF
cdr3_nt: TGTGCCAGCAGCTTGTTAGGACAGGATTATAATTCACCCCTCCACTTT

v_call: TRBV27
d_call: TRBD2
clone_size: NA
j_call: TRBJ2-7
cdr3_aa: CASRVGGSTYEQYF
cdr3_nt: TGTGCCAGCAGAGTCGGCGGGAGCACCTACGAGCAGTACTTC

v_call: TRBV7-9
d_call: NA
clone_size: NA
j_call: TRBJ1-2
cdr3_aa: CASSLGTEYGYTF
cdr3_nt: TGTGCCAGCAGCTTAGGGACGGAATATGGCTACACCTTC

v_call: TRBV10-2
d_call: TRBD2
clone_size: NA
j_call: TRBJ2-7
cdr3_aa: CASSHQGLPSYEQYF
cdr3_nt: TGCGCCAGCAGCCACCAGGGACTACCCTCCTACGAGCAGTACTTC

v_call: TRBV4-3
d_call: NA
clone_size: NA
j_call: TRBJ2-7
cdr3_aa: CASSQVWGGDYEQYF
cdr3_nt: TGCGCCAGCAGCCAAGTATGGGGCGGGGACTACGAGCAGTACTTC